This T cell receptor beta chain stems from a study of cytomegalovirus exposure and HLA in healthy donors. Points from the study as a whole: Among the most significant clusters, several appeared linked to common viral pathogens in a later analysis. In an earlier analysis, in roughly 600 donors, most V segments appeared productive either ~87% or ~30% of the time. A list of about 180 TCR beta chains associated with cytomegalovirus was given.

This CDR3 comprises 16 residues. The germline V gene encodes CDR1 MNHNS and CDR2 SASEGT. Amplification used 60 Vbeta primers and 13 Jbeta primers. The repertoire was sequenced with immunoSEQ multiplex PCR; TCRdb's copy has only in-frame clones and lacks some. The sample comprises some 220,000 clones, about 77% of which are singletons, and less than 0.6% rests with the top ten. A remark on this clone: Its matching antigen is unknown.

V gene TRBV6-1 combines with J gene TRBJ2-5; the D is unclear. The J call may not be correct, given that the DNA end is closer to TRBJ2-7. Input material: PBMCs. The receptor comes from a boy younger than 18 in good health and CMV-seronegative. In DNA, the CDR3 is TGTGCCAGCAGTGAAGCGCTGCCGCTTAGCTCCTACGAGCAGTACTTC. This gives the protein CASSEALPLSSYEQYF.